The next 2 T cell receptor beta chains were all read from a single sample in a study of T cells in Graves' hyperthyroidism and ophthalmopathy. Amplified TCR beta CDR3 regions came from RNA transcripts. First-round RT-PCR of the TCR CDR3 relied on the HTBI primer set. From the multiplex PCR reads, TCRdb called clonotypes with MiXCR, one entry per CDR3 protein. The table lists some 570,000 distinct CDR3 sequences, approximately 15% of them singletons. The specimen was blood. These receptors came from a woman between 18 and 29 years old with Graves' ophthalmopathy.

Here the CDR3 reads CASSYGAGKNIQYF. The DNA for the CDR3 is TGTGCCAGCAGTTACGGGGCGGGCAAAAACATTCAGTACTTC. The gene calls are TRBV6-2 or TRBV6-3 and TRBJ2-4; the D call may be TRBD1 or TRBD2 (5 bases each). CDR3 size: 14 residues. The germline V gene has CDR1 MNHEY and CDR2 SVGEGT. V shed 2 bases and J shed 3 bases, with 8 bases lying between them.

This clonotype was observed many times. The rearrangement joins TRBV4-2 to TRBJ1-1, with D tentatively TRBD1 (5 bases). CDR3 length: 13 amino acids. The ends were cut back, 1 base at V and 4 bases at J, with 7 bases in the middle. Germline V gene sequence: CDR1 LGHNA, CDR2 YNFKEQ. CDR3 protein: CASSQGGFTEAFF. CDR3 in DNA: TGTGCCAGCAGCCAAGGGGGGTTCACTGAAGCTTTCTTT.